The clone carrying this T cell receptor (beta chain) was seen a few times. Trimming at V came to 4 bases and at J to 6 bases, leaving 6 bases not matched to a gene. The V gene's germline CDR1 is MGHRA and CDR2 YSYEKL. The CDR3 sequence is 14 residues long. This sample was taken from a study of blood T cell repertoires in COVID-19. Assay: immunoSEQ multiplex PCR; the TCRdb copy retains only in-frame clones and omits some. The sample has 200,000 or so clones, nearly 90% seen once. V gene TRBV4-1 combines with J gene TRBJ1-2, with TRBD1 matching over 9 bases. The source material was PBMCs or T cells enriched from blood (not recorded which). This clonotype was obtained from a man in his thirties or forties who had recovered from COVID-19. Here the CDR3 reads CASSRTGGADGYTF. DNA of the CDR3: TGCGCCAGCAGCCGAACAGGGGGCGCGGATGGCTACACCTTC.